This entry features one TCR beta chain sequence. Its antigen is as yet unknown. The germline V gene has CDR1 SQVTM and CDR2 ANQGSEA. There are 14 residues in the CDR3. Trimming cost V 2 bases and J 3 bases, with 11 bases left between them. This sample stems from a study of response to subunit inactivated influenza vaccine. General study results and limits: Only a handful of new T cells, the authors suggested, are recruited with each seasonal influenza vaccination.

TCRdb redid the calling of the RT-PCR reads with MiXCR, one entry per CDR3 protein. The table records under 950,000 distinct CDR3 sequences, about 20% of them present only once. The rearrangement joins TRBV29-1 to TRBJ1-5; a weak D match, TRBD1 (5 bases). Here the sequenced sample was PBMCs from blood, taken about 5 days after vaccination. The sequence was obtained from a man in his forties or fifties who received an inactivated influenza vaccine. The CDR3 loop reads CSVERDSNNQPQHF. The CDR3 DNA follows: TGCAGCGTTGAAAGAGACAGCAACAATCAGCCCCAGCATTTT.